This T cell receptor beta chain emerged from a study of blood T cell repertoires in COVID-19. Study information: Acute and convalescent COVID-19 specimens originated in the United States, Italy and Spain.

This CDR3 has 13 amino acids. CDR1 is ENHRY, CDR2 SYGVKD, per germline. V lost 7 bases and J lost 5, with 14 bases in between. Study members were between 18 and 89 years old and lived in 20 to 30 US regions. Assignments of participants to cohorts depended upon their own reported clinical history. Original handling: Counts of nucleated cells, estimated from reference gene primer amplification, were obtained. Some clones are missing from TCRdb's copy, which holds only in-frame ones; the method was immunoSEQ multiplex PCR. V, J and clone size derive from that table, while D and trimming were established from the DNA sequence. The sample records some 150,000 clones, around 87% being singletons.

The rearrangement joins TRBV10-3 to TRBJ1-1; D remains ambiguous. The sequence was obtained from a woman in her 30s with acute COVID-19. The sequencing input was PBMCs or T cells enriched from blood (not recorded which). In DNA form, the CDR3 reads TGTGCCATCACCGAAGAGCCGCGGACTGAAGCTTTCTTT. Its translation is CAITEEPRTEAFF.